This T cell receptor (beta chain) was sequenced during a study of CD8+ T cells in alopecia areata. Study-wide background: Severity scoring for treated patients was based on the percentage of affected scalp area.

This CDR3 has 12 amino acids. V was clipped by 8 bases and J by 4 bases; unmatched bases: 7. Germline V CDR1 and CDR2: SQVTM, ANQGSEA. Concerning this clone: Its antigen is undetermined.

The sample's treatment: oral pan-JAK inhibitor, 5-10 mg twice daily. Study outcomes and limitations: With one nonresponder, baseline CD8+ expansion's link to response remains uncertain.

As the sequencing template, cDNA was produced by extracting RNA and reverse transcribing it. The table came from immunoSEQ multiplex PCR; TCRdb's copy has only in-frame clones and leaves some out. Of 200,000 to 250,000 clones in the sample, approximately 57% were seen once. V and J are TRBV29-1 and TRBJ1-2; 7 bases agree with TRBD1. Sequencing used CD4+ T cells sorted from blood, obtained at week 4, from a patient treated with tofacitinib. The receptor's source is a human donor with alopecia areata. The CDR3 nucleotides are TGCAGCATCTCAGGGGGAAGCTATGGCTACACCTTC. Translation gives CSISGGSYGYTF.